Presented here are 2 T cell receptor beta chains from one specimen sequenced in a study of a mutant IDH1 vaccine in newly diagnosed glioma. Sequencing used immunoSEQ multiplex PCR; TCRdb keeps in-frame clones, though not all of them. The sample comprises approximately 64,000 clones, 70% to 85% of which are singletons, and roughly 9.5% rests with the top ten. The sample's time point: week 11, during vaccination. With topical imiquimod, each dose of the vaccine consisted of 300 ug of mutant IDH1 20-mer peptide. No cognate antigen is known for these TCRs. This specimen was PBMCs, taken from a glioma patient whose treatment included an IDH1 peptide vaccine. All receptors derive from a woman in her forties or fifties with glioma.

The chain carries TRBV19 and TRBJ1-5, with D unresolved. Trimming removed 7 bases at V and 8 bases at J, with 15 bases between. This CDR3 has 13 amino acids. Germline CDR1 reads LNHDA; CDR2 reads SQIVND (reference sequence). CDR3 in DNA: TGTGCCAGTACCCCCAGGTCAAGAGAGCCCCAGCATTTT. Translated: CASTPRSREPQHF. Filled out from reference TRBV19 and TRBJ1-5, the complete variable domain reads DGGITQSPKYLFRKEGQNVTLSCEQNLNHDAMYWYRQDPGQGLRLIYYSQIVNDFQKGDIAEGYSVSREKKESFPLTVTSAQKNPTAFYLCASTPRSREPQHFGDGTRLSIL.

The chain is built from TRBV25-1 and TRBJ1-2, with 7 bases matching TRBD1. This CDR3 is built from 13 residues. The V gene end was trimmed by 6 bases and the J gene end by 4 bases; junction bases not matched to a gene: 5. Germline V gene lookup returns CDR1 MGHDK and CDR2 SYGVNS. The DNA for the CDR3 is TGTGCCAGCAGGGGACAGATGGCCTATGGCTACACCTTC. It yields the protein CASRGQMAYGYTF.